This entry lists 21 T cell receptor beta chains sequenced from one sample in a study of early T cells in non-severe SARS-CoV-2 infection (dated by TCRdb to the early 2020s). The library was produced with 5' RACE. Sequencer: NextSeq 500. TCRdb trimmed public reads at Q25 via fastp, called clones via MiXCR and kept in-frame beta chains. Rows with one shared CDR3 protein collapse into an entry with the most common genes and DNA. The table for this sample lists about 60,000 distinct CDR3 sequences; 15% to 20% of them were counted only once. More than 7.5% of the sample comes from the top ten. This specimen was whole blood, taken at baseline. The receptors were gathered from an adult who was a healthcare worker with PCR-confirmed SARS-CoV-2 infection or an uninfected control (not recorded which).

This clonotype was counted between two and nine times. This chain links TRBV29-1 with TRBJ2-7, with 11 bases matching TRBD1. The J segment lost 2 bases and the V segment lost 7 bases, leaving 1 base of the junction unmatched. This CDR3 comprises 12 residues. The germline V gene encodes CDR1 SQVTM and CDR2 ANQGSEA. CDR3 amino acids: CSGGQGAYEQYF. CDR3 DNA: TGCAGCGGGGGACAGGGGGCCTACGAGCAGTACTTC.

This clonotype was seen a handful of times. The V gene is TRBV20-1, the J gene TRBJ2-1; 16 nucleotides match TRBD2. CDR1 is DFQATT, CDR2 SNEGSKA, per germline (reference sequence). There are 15 residues in the CDR3. V dropped 3 bases and J dropped 5; count of bases not matched to a gene: 1. This CDR3 reads CSARGTSGRDNEQFF. CDR3 nucleotides: TGCAGTGCTAGGGGGACTAGCGGGAGGGACAATGAGCAGTTCTTC.

This clonotype has more than one count but fewer than ten. The chain links TRBV3-1 to TRBJ2-1; D may be TRBD1 or TRBD2 (5 bases each). From germline, CDR1 is LGHDT and CDR2 YNNKEL (reference sequence). The germline V and J ends were trimmed by 6 bases and 0 bases, with 12 bases remaining between them. The CDR3 spans 15 residues. CDR3 protein: CASSRDAGSYNEQFF. The CDR3 DNA reads TGTGCCAGCAGTAGGGACGCCGGCTCCTACAATGAGCAGTTCTTC.

This clonotype came up many times. V and J are TRBV10-1 and TRBJ2-2; D remains ambiguous. Germline V lookup: CDR1 WNHNN, CDR2 SYGVQD (reference sequence). This CDR3 spans 12 amino acids. Trimming removed 3 bases at V and 8 bases at J, with 7 bases between. CDR3 DNA: TGCGCCAGCAGTGACTCGAGAGGGGAGCTGTTTTTT. The encoded protein is CASSDSRGELFF.

V usage is TRBV6-5 and J usage is TRBJ1-3; D gene uncertain. The CDR3 is 15 amino acids. V was cut by 0 bases and J by 0 bases, with 6 bases left in between. CDR1 and CDR2 (germline): MNHEY, SVGAGI. DNA for the CDR3: TGTGCCAGCAGTTACTCCGGCAGCTCTGGAAACACCATATATTTT. Translating it yields CASSYSGSSGNTIYF.

This clonotype was found a few times. This chain connects TRBV7-8 to TRBJ1-1; no firm D call. Trimming left V 7 bases short and J 1 base short, with 13 bases between. Germline V gives CDR1 SGHVS, CDR2 FQNEAQ. The CDR3 contains 14 residues. CDR3 DNA sequence: TGTGCCAGCACCCCTGCGCGGGGGAACACTGAAGCTTTCTTT. It encodes CASTPARGNTEAFF.

A few counts support this clonotype. The V call is TRBV6-2 or TRBV6-3, the J call TRBJ1-6; TRBD1 might be the D (6 bases). V lost 8 bases, J lost 7 bases, and 15 bases lay in between. CDR3 length: 14 amino acids. The germline CDR1 and CDR2 sequences are MNHEY and SVGEGT. In DNA form, the CDR3 reads TGTGCCAGCGACGAGGGACATTTCAATTCACCCCTCCACTTT. Protein sequence: CASDEGHFNSPLHF.

This clonotype was seen a few times. The chain joins TRBV28 to TRBJ1-4; D is unresolved. The V gene's germline CDR1 is MDHEN and CDR2 SYDVKM. V was trimmed by 3 bases and J by 7 bases, leaving 12 bases between them. The CDR3 spans 14 residues. The CDR3 protein is CASSLVAPGEKLFF. In DNA, the CDR3 is TGTGCCAGCAGTTTGGTTGCGCCGGGTGAAAAACTGTTTTTT.

There are a few counts of this clonotype. The chain couples TRBV12-3 or TRBV12-4 to TRBJ1-2; no reliable D call. V lost 1 base and J lost 5, with 11 bases in between. This CDR3 spans 14 amino acids. As DNA, the CDR3 is TGTGCCAGCAGTTTAGGAGCGGGGAGGTATGGCTACACCTTC. Protein sequence: CASSLGAGRYGYTF.

The chain has TRBV7-2 and TRBJ2-3; D ambiguous. The germline V gene encodes CDR1 SGHTA and CDR2 FQGNSA. The CDR3 length is 13 residues. V dropped 5 bases and J dropped 6 bases, with 12 bases sitting between them. The CDR3 bases are TGTGCCAGCAGCCCGACCCTCGCTGATACGCAGTATTTT. Translation: CASSPTLADTQYF.

V is TRBV3-1 and J is TRBJ2-1; 9 bases are shared with TRBD2. CDR1 is LGHDT and CDR2 is YNNKEL in the germline V gene (reference sequence). The CDR3 contains 16 residues. The V segment lost 5 bases and the J segment 3 bases; nucleotides outside the gene matches: 8. The CDR3 reads CASSRRGGARYNEQFF. CDR3 nucleotides: TGTGCCAGCAGCAGACGCGGGGGGGCCCGCTACAATGAGCAGTTCTTC.

The DNA of the CDR3 is TGTGCCATCAGTGAAGGGACAGCCAACTCTGGAAACACCATATATTTT. Translated: CAISEGTANSGNTIYF. This chain uses TRBV10-3 with TRBJ1-3, with 7 bases matching TRBD1. CDR1 ENHRY and CDR2 SYGVKD come from the germline V gene. V lost 3 bases, J lost 0 bases, and 5 bases stayed unmatched. This CDR3 spans 16 amino acids.

This clonotype was detected a few times. The chain uses TRBV5-4 and TRBJ2-5; no reliable D call. The ends were cut back, 0 bases at V and 6 bases at J, with 9 bases in the middle. This CDR3 has 13 amino acids. Germline CDR1 and CDR2: SGHNT and YYREEE (reference sequence). The CDR3 nucleotides read TGTGCCAGCAGCTTGGTAGGGCAGAAGACCCAGTACTTC. Translating it yields CASSLVGQKTQYF.

The chain combines TRBV7-9 with TRBJ1-1; the match to TRBD1 covers 9 bases. Germline V gene sequence: CDR1 SEHNR, CDR2 FQNEAQ (reference sequence). This CDR3 spans 19 amino acids. Losses at the gene ends were 4 bases for V and 1 base for J; bases not matched to a gene: 16. CDR3 residues: CASSSHKWDRVGGNTEAFF. In DNA, the CDR3 is TGTGCCAGCAGCTCACATAAGTGGGACAGGGTAGGAGGGAACACTGAAGCTTTCTTT. Combining the CDR3 with reference TRBV7-9 and TRBJ1-1 gives the whole variable domain DTGVSQNPRHKITKRGQNVTFRCDPISEHNRLYWYRQTLGQGPEFLTYFQNEAQLEKSRLLSDRFSAERPKGSFSTLEIQRTEQGDSAMYLCASSSHKWDRVGGNTEAFFGQGTRLTVV.

This chain connects TRBV9 to TRBJ2-1, with 10 bases matching TRBD1. Germline trimming cut 3 bases from V and 7 bases from J; bases unmatched to any gene: 7. CDR1 is SGDLS and CDR2 is YYNGEE in the germline V gene. There are 15 residues in the CDR3. The chain's CDR3 is CASSARDRGFNEQFF. The DNA of the CDR3 is TGTGCCAGCAGCGCCCGGGACAGGGGTTTTAATGAGCAGTTCTTC.

The chain links TRBV19 to TRBJ2-3; 7 nucleotides agree with TRBD2. This CDR3 spans 14 amino acids. Unmatched junction bases numbered 3, after V lost 1 base and J lost 5 bases. Germline V lookup: CDR1 LNHDA, CDR2 SQIVND (reference sequence). The CDR3 region is CASSIAGTKDTQYF. The CDR3 nucleotides read TGTGCCAGTAGTATAGCCGGGACTAAAGATACGCAGTATTTT.

In this sample, this clonotype turned up a few times. The V and J genes are TRBV4-2 and TRBJ1-2, with 9 bases matching TRBD1. Germline V CDR1 and CDR2: LGHNA, YNFKEQ. CDR3 length: 16 amino acids. Trimming cost V 3 bases and J 8 bases; bases outside gene matches: 13. DNA of the CDR3: TGTGCCAGCAGCCAGGCCGGACAGGGGCGCGGAATCGGCTACACCTTC. It codes for CASSQAGQGRGIGYTF.

This chain joins TRBV11-3 and TRBJ2-2; 9 bases align to TRBD2. The CDR3 is made up of 14 amino acids. V lost 5 bases, J lost 9 bases, and 7 bases stayed unmatched. From germline, CDR1 is SGHNT and CDR2 YENEEA. DNA for the CDR3: TGTGCCAGCAGCCCAAGAGGGACTAGCCGGGAGCTGTTTTTT. Amino acid sequence: CASSPRGTSRELFF.

This clonotype was seen more than once but under ten times. The chain is built from TRBV12-3 or TRBV12-4 and TRBJ2-7; 9 bases are a match to TRBD2. This CDR3 has 13 amino acids. V trimming: 5 bases; J trimming: 7 bases; junction bases outside the gene matches: 6. CDR3 protein: CASSPGLAMEQYF. In DNA, the CDR3 is TGTGCCAGCAGTCCAGGACTAGCGATGGAGCAGTACTTC.

The chain recombines TRBV7-2 with TRBJ2-7; no firm D call. With 1 base removed from V and 1 base from J, the gap between germline ends came to 8 bases. This CDR3 has 14 amino acids. From germline, CDR1 is SGHTA and CDR2 FQGNSA. CDR3 protein: CASSLVPESYEQYF. Written as DNA, the CDR3 is TGTGCCAGCAGCTTAGTCCCGGAATCCTACGAGCAGTACTTC.

This chain's CDR3 is CSARSQGAGEKLFF. DNA of the CDR3: TGCAGTGCTAGAAGTCAGGGTGCGGGGGAAAAACTGTTTTTT. V and J are TRBV20-1 and TRBJ1-4; D perhaps matches TRBD1 (5 bases). Between the trimmed V and J ends, which lost 2 bases and 8 bases, there was a span of 15 bases. This CDR3 has 14 amino acids. Germline V gene sequence: CDR1 DFQATT, CDR2 SNEGSKA (reference sequence).